This T cell receptor (beta chain) was sequenced in a study of CD8 T cells in Susac syndrome. From germline, CDR1 is MDHEN and CDR2 SYDVKM. The CDR3 loop spans 16 amino acids. Trimming removed 2 bases from V and 3 bases from J, with 17 bases in between. Roughly 0.45 to 1 ug RNA was reverse transcribed with random hexamers. Amplification of TCR beta CDR3 used immunoSEQ multiplex PCR across 54 Vbeta and 13 Jbeta. TCRdb re-called the immunoSEQ multiplex PCR reads with MiXCR, one entry per CDR3 protein. The sample contains about 300,000 distinct CDR3 sequences, approximately 85% of which appear only once. The chain is built from TRBV28 and TRBJ2-7; D may correspond to TRBD1 or TRBD2 (5 bases each). The sequenced sample was CD8+ T cells from PBMCs. The clonotype was recovered from a human donor with multiple sclerosis. The CDR3 nucleotides are TGTGCCAGCAGTTTAGTAATGGGGGTCAATATCTACGAGCAGTACTTC. Translated: CASSLVMGVNIYEQYF.